This TCR beta chain was sequenced during a study of shared clonotypes between healthy human individuals (dated by TCRdb to 2019 to 2021). Background for the entire study: The cohort included a few men and a couple of women between 18 and 49 years of age. For each donor, three plates each were used for CD4 naive and CD4 memory, two plates were used for CD8 naive, and one plate was used for CD8 memory. To estimate repertoire size and how much clonotypes are shared between individuals, the study performed deep sequencing of blood TCR repertoires from roughly five healthy adults. Libraries were prepared and TCR repertoires were sequenced by different laboratories using diverse techniques, in order to increase sequencing depth and limit assay-specific biases. Per donor, leukapheresis produced somewhere between about 0.85 and 9.5 billion PBMCs. Overall results and qualifications from the work: Incomplete sequencing was indicated by rarefaction of sorted-subset datasets, despite the large sequencing depth. Based on pairwise subsampling, the degree of clonotype sharing among donors was expected to be affected by sequencing depth. Because the study included a small number of donors, the genetic and exposure-history diversity represented was limited. Naive subsets generally had larger estimated clonotype richness than memory subsets. Sharing across a few donors was observed for approximately 5% of naive CD4, 3% to 3.5% of naive CD8, over 2% of memory CD4, and less than 0.45% of memory CD8 clonotypes. Compared with non-shared clonotypes, the clonotypes found in all four sorted-subset donors had higher generation probabilities. Sampling was restricted to blood, and TCR repertoires in tissues likely differ from the TCR repertoires found in blood.

Using the deep immunoSEQ assay, TCR CDR3 regions were amplified from genomic DNA by multiplex PCR. Extracted genomic DNA from each cell subset was spread evenly across all wells of several immunoSEQ 96-well plates, with each plate serving as a replicate. For sorted subsets, each replicate PCR was loaded with 200 ng genomic DNA, equivalent to some 27,000 T cell genomes. The purified libraries were quantified using a Qubit 3.0 fluorometer, sized with a Bioanalyzer 2100, and then quantified again using the KAPA Library Quantification kit. Every immunoSEQ 96-well plate was sequenced on a separate single-read 150-cycle Illumina NextSeq 550 flow cell. The source study handled its data this way. Because only junctional sequences without quality scores were contained in the immunoSEQ output, filtering matching that applied to full-length reads could not be performed. To assign V/J genes and CDR3, sequences were annotated using PyIR, a Python wrapper for IgBLAST v1.9, with IMGT germline references. Reads with weak V/J assignments (E-value above 1e-6), missing CDR3, stop codons, out-of-frame junctions, or ambiguous translated residues were removed. V3J clonotypes were defined by identical inferred V gene, J gene, and CDR3 amino acid sequence. Percentage overlap between repertoires was calculated by dividing the number of shared unique clonotypes by the size of the smaller repertoire. Richness of each repertoire was evaluated using RTK rarefaction, the Chao1 estimator, and Recon v2.1 estimates of unobserved clonotypes. OLGA was used to compute generation probabilities for all TCRbeta clonotypes that the gDNA method yielded from a few donors. TCRdb retrieved this table from immuneACCESS and kept in-frame rearrangements only. Not all clones are present; in checked studies, unresolved V genes account for under half, and no reason is known for the remainder. That table gives V, J and clone size, and the DNA gave D and trimming. Within this sample are approximately 840,000 clones, with 96% of them counted one time only. The ten largest account for over 0.2% of the sample.

CD8 naive samples were CD45RO-negative cells positively selected for CCR7, giving a CD45RA+CCR7+ population that excluded TemRA cells. The donors were healthy, HIV-negative adults who had no recently reported acute infections or vaccinations. Only Caucasian adults living in Nashville, Tennessee, USA were represented among the donors. After blood collection by leukapheresis, PBMCs were isolated using Ficoll-Histopaque density gradient centrifugation and then cryopreserved in the vapor phase of liquid nitrogen. Purity and quantity of every magnetically sorted T cell population were checked by analytical flow cytometry. From each sorted fraction, genomic DNA was isolated and quantified by UV absorbance on a Nanodrop 2000c. In regard to this clone: It has no known antigen specificity. Per-base qualities were not stored, and no clone one base away is much larger.

V drops 4 bases and J drops 1 base, leaving 17 bases in between. The CDR3 numbers 16 residues from cysteine through phenylalanine. The sequence is cut down to CDR3 DNA, 48 bases in frame from base 1. The germline V gene encodes CDR1 SGHRS and CDR2 YFSETQ. Sequences were obtained from naive CD8+ T cells sorted from blood. The cell subset or site label for this specimen denotes: CD45RA+CCR7+. The sequence was collected from a man between 25 and 39 years old in good health. The rearrangement combines TRBV5-1 with TRBJ1-1; the D gene remains uncertain. The DNA sequence is as follows: TGCGCCAGCAGCCGTTTAGGGATTGTCGGGAACACTGAAGCTTTCTTT. It is translated as CASSRLGIVGNTEAFF.